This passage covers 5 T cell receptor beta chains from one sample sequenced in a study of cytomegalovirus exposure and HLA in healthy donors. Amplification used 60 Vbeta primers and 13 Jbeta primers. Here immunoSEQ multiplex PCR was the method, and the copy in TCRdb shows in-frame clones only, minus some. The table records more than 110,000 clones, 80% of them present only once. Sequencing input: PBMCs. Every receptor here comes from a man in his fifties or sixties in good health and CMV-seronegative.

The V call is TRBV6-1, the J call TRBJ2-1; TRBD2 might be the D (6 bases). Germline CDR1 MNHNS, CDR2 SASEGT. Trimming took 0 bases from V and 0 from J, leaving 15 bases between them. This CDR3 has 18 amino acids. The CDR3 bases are TGTGCCAGCAGTGAAGCGCTTCTGGGGGGTAGCTCCTACAATGAGCAGTTCTTC. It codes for CASSEALLGGSSYNEQFF.

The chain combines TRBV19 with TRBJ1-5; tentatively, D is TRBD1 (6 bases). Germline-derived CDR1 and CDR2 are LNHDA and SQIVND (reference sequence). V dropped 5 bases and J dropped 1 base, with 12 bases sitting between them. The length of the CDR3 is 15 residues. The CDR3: CASSFGQSSNQPQHF. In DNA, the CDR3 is TGTGCCAGTAGTTTTGGACAGTCGAGCAATCAGCCCCAGCATTTT.

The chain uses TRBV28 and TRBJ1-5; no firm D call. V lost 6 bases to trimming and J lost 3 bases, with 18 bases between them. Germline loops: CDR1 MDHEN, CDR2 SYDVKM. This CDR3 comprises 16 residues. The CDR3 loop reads CASSPTGKLINQPQHF. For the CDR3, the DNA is TGTGCCAGCAGCCCGACGGGAAAGCTCATCAATCAGCCCCAGCATTTT.

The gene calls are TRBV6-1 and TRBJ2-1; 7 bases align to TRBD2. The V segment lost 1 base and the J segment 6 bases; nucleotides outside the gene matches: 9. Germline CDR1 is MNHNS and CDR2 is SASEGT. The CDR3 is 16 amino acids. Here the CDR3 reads CASSEGSGEGLNEQFF. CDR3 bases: TGTGCCAGCAGTGAAGGGTCGGGGGAGGGCCTCAATGAGCAGTTCTTC.

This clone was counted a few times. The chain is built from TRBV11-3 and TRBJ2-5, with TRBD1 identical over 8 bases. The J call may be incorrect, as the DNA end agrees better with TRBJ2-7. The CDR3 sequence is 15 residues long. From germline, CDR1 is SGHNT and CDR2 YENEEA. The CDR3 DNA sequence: TGTGCCAGCAGCTTTGGACAGGGACGAACCTACGAGCAGTACTTC. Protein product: CASSFGQGRTYEQYF.